This T cell receptor (beta chain) was recorded in a study of shared T cell receptors in the human thymus. Method: immunoSEQ multiplex PCR; TCRdb's copy keeps in-frame clones and lacks some. The sample has hundreds of thousands of clones; around 87% are singletons. The germline V gene encodes CDR1 MNHEY and CDR2 SVGAGI. This CDR3 is built from 16 residues. V lost 2 bases, J lost 1 base, and 6 bases stayed unmatched. A further study also used this sample, focusing on human thymus T cells. That study reports: Resections from corrective heart surgery provided thymus tissue. In thymic and blood repertoires alike, V and J usage looked biased. Related research has reported that thymic repertoires overlap highly among unrelated individuals.

Sequenced input: thymocytes. This rearrangement joins TRBV6-5 to TRBJ1-1, with TRBD1 matching 8 bases. The clonotype was recovered from a boy younger than two with a congenital heart defect. This CDR3 is CASSYRETGANTEAFF. In DNA form, the CDR3 reads TGTGCCAGCAGTTACCGCGAGACAGGGGCGAACACTGAAGCTTTCTTT.